The 6 T cell receptor beta chains below come from one sample, sequenced in a study of neoadjuvant anti-PD-1 for oral cavity cancer. Sequencing used immunoSEQ multiplex PCR; TCRdb keeps in-frame clones, though not all of them. In the table there are 72,000 or so clones, around 80% of which are singletons. The specimen comprised PBMCs, sampled before nivolumab (anti-PD-1) treatment. These receptors were taken from a person aged 35 to 85 with oral cavity squamous cell carcinoma.

The chain uses TRBV28 and TRBJ1-4; the D is unclear. CDR1 MDHEN and CDR2 SYDVKM come from the germline V gene. The CDR3 totals 14 residues. The V and J ends lost 2 bases and 4 bases respectively, with 8 bases between them. CDR3 residues: CASSLGGINEKLFF. CDR3 nucleotides: TGTGCCAGCAGTTTAGGAGGGATTAATGAAAAACTGTTTTTT.

This clone was seen a handful of times. The DNA is left out, because the CDR3 cannot be placed on it with certainty; the CDR3 is given as TCRdb lists it. The rearrangement uses TRBV19 and TRBJ1-5; the D segment call TRBD1 is taken from the table without a DNA check. CDR1 and CDR2 from the germline V gene are LNHDA and SQIVND (reference sequence). The CDR3 is 14 amino acids in total, end residues counted. The chain's CDR3 is CASSSGHISQPQHF.

The V gene is TRBV9, the J gene TRBJ2-3; D tentatively reads TRBD1 or TRBD2 (6 bases each). This CDR3 is built from 14 residues. V was trimmed by 3 bases and J by 6 bases, leaving 14 bases between them. Per germline, CDR1 SGDLS and CDR2 YYNGEE. The CDR3 sequence is CASSGSPGADTQYF. CDR3 bases: TGTGCCAGCAGCGGGTCACCGGGGGCGGATACGCAGTATTTT.

The chain combines TRBV19 with TRBJ2-7; 11 positions match TRBD1. This CDR3 is built from 14 residues. J was trimmed by 3 bases and V by 5 bases; bases with no gene match: 3. The germline V gene encodes CDR1 LNHDA and CDR2 SQIVND (reference sequence). In DNA, the CDR3 is TGTGCCAGTAGTCCCGGGACAGGGGGCTACGAGCAGTACTTC. Encoded protein: CASSPGTGGYEQYF.

This chain uses TRBV6-1 with TRBJ2-7; D uncertain. V lost 5 bases, J lost 3 bases, and 14 bases lay in between. Germline assignment: CDR1 MNHNS and CDR2 SASEGT. The CDR3 covers 14 residues. CDR3 sequence reads: CASSSVSIIYEQYF. Here the CDR3 DNA reads TGTGCCAGCAGTTCGGTTTCCATTATCTACGAGCAGTACTTC.

The sample holds one count of this clone. The chain couples TRBV7-9 to TRBJ2-7; possible D gene TRBD1, 7 bases. The CDR3 extends over 16 amino acids. The germline V and J ends were trimmed by 3 bases and 1 base, with 16 bases remaining between them. Germline CDR1 SEHNR, CDR2 FQNEAQ (reference sequence). CDR3 protein: CASSFGPTGRSYEQYF. CDR3 nucleotide sequence: TGTGCCAGCAGCTTTGGTCCGACAGGGAGGTCCTACGAGCAGTACTTC.